A selection of T cell receptor beta chains follows, all from one sample in a study of cytomegalovirus exposure and HLA in healthy donors. Only in-frame clones appear in the TCRdb table, and some are missing; sequencing was by immunoSEQ multiplex PCR. Of fewer than 250,000 clones in the sample, about four fifths are singletons; the top ten hold more than 4.5%. Sequencing was performed on PBMCs. The source is a man aged 25-45 years in good health and CMV-seropositive. CDR3s include the opening cysteine and the closing phenylalanine or tryptophan. D genes are given only for firm matches. Rows give clone size only sometimes, using once, few, many, or a class for an expanded clone.

d_call clone_size j_call v_call cdr3_nt cdr3_aa
NA NA TRBJ2-7 TRBV2 TGTGCCAGCAGTGAACGCGGGGCTTACTACGAGCAGTACTTC CASSERGAYYEQYF
NA NA TRBJ2-7 TRBV5-5 TGTGCCAGCAGCTTGGGTCTAGAGGAGTCCTACGAGCAGTACTTC CASSLGLEESYEQYF
NA NA TRBJ2-7 TRBV9 TGTGCCAGCAGTGAAGGGGGCTACGAGCAGTACTTC CASSEGGYEQYF
TRBD1 NA TRBJ2-5 TRBV15 TGTGCCACCAGCAGAGATAATTCAGGGGGAGAGACCCAGTACTTC CATSRDNSGGETQYF
NA NA TRBJ1-2 TRBV28 TGTGCCAGCAGTTACGGGGGGGCCGATAACTATGGCTACACCTTC CASSYGGADNYGYTF
NA NA TRBJ2-5 TRBV30 TGTGCCTGGACGATTGCCGGGACACTCCAAGAGACCCAGTACTTC CAWTIAGTLQETQYF
TRBD1 NA TRBJ2-1 TRBV7-2 TGTGCCAGCAGCCGCGGACAGGGAACCTACAATGAGCAGTTCTTC CASSRGQGTYNEQFF
TRBD1 NA TRBJ2-2 TRBV27 TGTGCCAGCAGTTTACTGTATGTGGGACAGGGTGTCACCGGGGAGCTGTTTTTT CASSLLYVGQGVTGELFF
NA once TRBJ2-2 TRBV4-2 TGTGCCAGCAGCGAGACTGGGAGAGCCGGGGAGCTGTTTTTT CASSETGRAGELFF
NA few TRBJ1-1 TRBV5-3 TGTGCCAGAAGCCTCGGTCGGGAGAACACTGAAGCTTTCTTT CARSLGRENTEAFF
TRBD2 NA TRBJ2-7 TRBV6-5 TGTGCCAGCGGGACTAGCGAATCCTACGAGCAGTACTTC CASGTSESYEQYF
TRBD1 few TRBJ2-7 TRBV5-1 TGCGCCAGCAGCCCAGGGACAGGGTACTACGAGCAGTACTTC CASSPGTGYYEQYF
TRBD1 NA TRBJ1-1 TRBV7-8 TGTGCCAGCAGCTTAGCGCGGGCAGGGGGGTTCGCTGAAGCTTTCTTT CASSLARAGGFAEAFF
TRBD2 NA TRBJ2-5 TRBV7-9 TGTGCCAGCAGCTCCTTAGCGGGAGTATCTAAGACCCAGTACTTC CASSSLAGVSKTQYF
NA NA TRBJ2-3 TRBV13 TGTGCCAGCGGCCCGACAGGCAGCACAGATACGCAGTATTTT CASGPTGSTDTQYF
NA NA TRBJ1-2 TRBV6-5 TGTGCCAGCAGCCAAGAGGCCCCTAGCCATGGCTACACCTTC CASSQEAPSHGYTF
TRBD1 NA TRBJ2-7 TRBV7-2 TGTGCCAGCTCCTGGACAGGGGCCGAGCAGTACTTC CASSWTGAEQYF
TRBD1 NA TRBJ1-5 TRBV4-1 TGCGCCAGCAGCCAACCCCTAGAGCCCCGGGACAGGGGGCCATATCAGCCCCAGCATTTT CASSQPLEPRDRGPYQPQHF
NA NA TRBJ1-5 TRBV27 TGTGCCAGCAGTTTGGGCAGCAATCAGCCCCAGCATTTT CASSLGSNQPQHF
TRBD1 NA TRBJ1-1 TRBV4-3 TGCGCCAGCAGCTCCAAAACAGGGGTGAACACTGAAGCTTTCTTT CASSSKTGVNTEAFF